These T cell receptor beta chains were read from a single sample in a study of cytomegalovirus exposure and HLA in healthy donors. Sequencing was performed with immunoSEQ multiplex PCR; in TCRdb, only in-frame clones are kept and a portion is missing. Here the sample spans about 190,000 clones, approximately 80% being singletons. Sequenced material: PBMCs. Receptor source: a woman in her twenties or thirties in good health and CMV-seronegative. The CDR3 runs from the conserved cysteine through the conserved F or W. Fields, in order: clone size, J gene, D gene, V gene, CDR3 protein, CDR3 DNA. A D gene is named only where the DNA matches it firmly. Expanded clones get a size class; other rows say once, few or many, or leave the size out.

>once|TRBJ2-2|.|TRBV21-1
CASSSGLAGVNTGELFF
TGTGCCAGCAGCAGTGGACTAGCGGGGGTGAACACCGGGGAGCTGTTTTTT
>.|TRBJ2-5|.|TRBV7-3
CASSLGGSGETQYF
TGTGCCAGCAGCTTAGGCGGTAGCGGCGAGACCCAGTACTTC
>.|TRBJ2-1|TRBD2|TRBV30
CAWKKRGLAGGSSYNEQFF
TGTGCCTGGAAAAAGAGGGGACTAGCGGGAGGGAGCTCCTACAATGAGCAGTTCTTC
>.|TRBJ2-5|.|TRBV5-1
CASAAGTQFQETQYF
TGCGCCAGCGCAGCCGGGACTCAGTTCCAAGAGACCCAGTACTTC
>.|TRBJ2-7|TRBD1|TRBV19
CASGQGPYEQYF
TGTGCCAGTGGACAGGGACCCTACGAGCAGTACTTC
>.|TRBJ1-6|TRBD1|TRBV2
CASILDRGNSPLHF
TGTGCCAGCATTCTAGACAGGGGTAATTCACCCCTCCACTTT
>.|TRBJ2-7|TRBD2|TRBV4-3
CASSQGGLAGVTYEQYF
TGCGCCAGCAGCCAAGGAGGACTAGCGGGAGTTACCTACGAGCAGTACTTC
>.|TRBJ2-2|.|TRBV18
CASSPLEKANTGELFF
TGTGCCAGCTCACCACTCGAGAAAGCGAACACCGGGGAGCTGTTTTTT
>.|TRBJ1-3|.|TRBV7-3
CASSLGSTGSGNTIYF
TGTGCCAGCAGCTTAGGCTCGACAGGCTCTGGAAACACCATATATTTT
>.|TRBJ2-1|TRBD2|TRBV27
CASSHRTSGRNEQFF
TGTGCCAGCAGTCACCGGACTAGCGGGAGAAATGAGCAGTTCTTC
>.|TRBJ1-2|TRBD1|TRBV19
CATTGQLYGYTF
TGTGCCACCACGGGACAGTTGTATGGCTACACCTTC
>.|TRBJ1-1|TRBD1|TRBV7-2
CASSSDRVRGAFF
TGTGCCAGCAGCTCCGACAGGGTCCGGGGAGCTTTCTTT
>.|TRBJ2-7|TRBD1|TRBV7-8
CASSLQDRGFYEQYF
TGTGCCAGCAGCTTACAGGACAGGGGTTTTTACGAGCAGTACTTC
>.|TRBJ2-3|.|TRBV2
CASITWASTDTQYF
TGTGCCAGCATCACCTGGGCTAGCACAGATACGCAGTATTTT
>.|TRBJ2-3|.|TRBV7-6
CASSITGNLADTQYF
TGTGCCAGCAGCATTACAGGGAACTTAGCGGATACGCAGTATTTT
>.|TRBJ2-2|.|TRBV5-4
CASSLGQPNTGELFF
TGTGCCAGCAGCCTAGGACAGCCGAACACCGGGGAGCTGTTTTTT
>few|TRBJ2-2|TRBD1|TRBV4-3
CASSQDGGTGVRNGELFF
TGCGCCAGCAGCCAAGATGGCGGGACAGGGGTCAGGAACGGGGAGCTGTTTTTT
>.|TRBJ2-1|TRBD2|TRBV7-2
CASSLRTSVNEQFF
TGTGCCAGCAGCTTACGGACTAGCGTAAATGAGCAGTTCTTC
>.|TRBJ2-7|.|TRBV5-1
CASSFTQGGREQYF
TGCGCCAGCAGCTTCACCCAGGGGGGTAGGGAGCAGTACTTC
>.|TRBJ2-7|TRBD1|TRBV5-6
CASSLERTGSYEQYF
TGTGCCAGCAGCTTGGAGCGGACAGGCTCCTACGAGCAGTACTTC
>few|TRBJ2-1|.|TRBV7-6
CASSALVSSGYNEQFF
TGTGCCAGCAGCGCCTTGGTTAGCTCAGGGTACAATGAGCAGTTCTTC
>.|TRBJ2-6|TRBD1|TRBV4-3
CASSQDDTGVSGANVLTF
TGCGCCAGCAGCCAAGATGATACAGGGGTCTCTGGGGCCAACGTCCTGACTTTC
>.|TRBJ1-1|.|TRBV5-1
CASSLGSATLGAFF
TGCGCCAGCAGCTTGGGTAGCGCTACCCTGGGGGCTTTCTTT
>.|TRBJ1-5|TRBD1|TRBV7-2
CASSHGTGDQPQHF
TGTGCCAGCAGCCATGGGACAGGGGATCAGCCCCAGCATTTT
>.|TRBJ1-5|.|TRBV6-5
CASAGGQNQPQHF
TGTGCCAGCGCGGGGGGACAAAATCAGCCCCAGCATTTT
>.|TRBJ2-1|.|TRBV27
CASSLRGGYNEQFF
TGTGCCAGCAGTTTAAGGGGGGGCTACAATGAGCAGTTCTTC
>once|TRBJ2-7|.|TRBV21-1
CASSKASGTSGRATHEQYF
TGTGCCAGCAGCAAAGCCTCCGGGACTAGCGGGAGGGCCACCCACGAGCAGTACTTC
>.|TRBJ2-1|.|TRBV27
CASSLLGVSYNEQFF
TGTGCCAGCAGTTTACTAGGGGTCAGTTACAATGAGCAGTTCTTC
>few|TRBJ2-1|.|TRBV11-3
CASSLEGGPYNEQFF
TGTGCCAGCAGCTTAGAGGGGGGGCCGTACAATGAGCAGTTCTTC
>.|TRBJ2-7|TRBD2|TRBV7-3
CASSLQAGDSYEQYF
TGTGCCAGCAGCCTGCAAGCGGGGGACTCCTACGAGCAGTACTTC
>.|TRBJ1-4|.|TRBV6-5
CASSRTASNEKLFF
TGTGCCAGCAGTCGGACAGCCTCTAATGAAAAACTGTTTTTT
>.|TRBJ2-2|TRBD1|TRBV6-5
CASSPIQGGGELFF
TGTGCCAGCAGTCCGATACAGGGGGGCGGGGAGCTGTTTTTT
>once|TRBJ2-7|.|TRBV5-6
CASSFAGEQYF
TGTGCCAGCAGCTTCGCGGGCGAGCAGTACTTC
>.|TRBJ2-1|.|TRBV7-9
CASSLSGSGINEQFF
TGTGCCAGCAGCTTGAGTGGGAGTGGCATCAATGAGCAGTTCTTC